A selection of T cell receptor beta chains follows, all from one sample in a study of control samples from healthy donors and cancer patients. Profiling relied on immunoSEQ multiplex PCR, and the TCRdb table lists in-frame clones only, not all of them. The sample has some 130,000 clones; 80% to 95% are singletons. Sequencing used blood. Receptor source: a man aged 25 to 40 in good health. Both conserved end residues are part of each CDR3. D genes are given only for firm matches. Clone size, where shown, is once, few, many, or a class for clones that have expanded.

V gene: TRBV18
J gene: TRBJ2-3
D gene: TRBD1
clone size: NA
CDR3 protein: CASSDGTGGRDTQYF
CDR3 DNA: TGTGCCAGCTCAGATGGGACAGGGGGCCGTGATACGCAGTATTTT

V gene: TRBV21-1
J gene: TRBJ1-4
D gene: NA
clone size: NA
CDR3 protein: CASSKSRQGRFLVDEKLFF
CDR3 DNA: TGTGCCAGCAGCAAAAGCAGACAGGGCCGGTTTCTTGTCGATGAAAAACTGTTTTTT

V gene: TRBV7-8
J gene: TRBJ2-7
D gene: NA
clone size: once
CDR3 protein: CASSLLGTSYEQYF
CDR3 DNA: TGTGCCAGCAGCTTACTGGGGACCTCCTACGAGCAGTACTTC

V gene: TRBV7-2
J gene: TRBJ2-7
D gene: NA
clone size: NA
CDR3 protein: CASSLMQGPYEQYF
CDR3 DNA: TGTGCCAGCAGCTTAATGCAGGGGCCCTACGAGCAGTACTTC

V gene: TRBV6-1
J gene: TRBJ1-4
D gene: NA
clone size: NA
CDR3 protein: CASSEARSVLF
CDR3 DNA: TGTGCCAGCAGTGAAGCGAGGTCAGTCCTTTTT

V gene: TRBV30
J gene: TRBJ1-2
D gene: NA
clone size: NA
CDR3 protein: CAWSVSSPYGYTF
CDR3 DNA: TGTGCCTGGAGTGTATCCAGCCCATATGGCTACACCTTC

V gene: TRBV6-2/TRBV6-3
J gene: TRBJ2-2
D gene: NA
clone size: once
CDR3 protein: CASSFRLGAGELFF
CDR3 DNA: TGTGCCAGCAGTTTCAGGTTGGGTGCCGGGGAGCTGTTTTTT

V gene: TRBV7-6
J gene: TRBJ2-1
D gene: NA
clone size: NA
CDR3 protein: CASSLPGRGNEQFF
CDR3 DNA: TGTGCCAGCAGCTTACCCGGGAGAGGCAATGAGCAGTTCTTC

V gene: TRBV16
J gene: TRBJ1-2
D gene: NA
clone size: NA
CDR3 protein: CASSQRRQGHGYTF
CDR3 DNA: TGTGCCAGCAGCCAACGTCGGCAGGGGCATGGCTACACCTTC

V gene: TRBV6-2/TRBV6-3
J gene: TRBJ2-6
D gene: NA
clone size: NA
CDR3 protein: CASSYLVSGANVLTF
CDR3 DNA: TGTGCCAGCAGTTATTTAGTGTCTGGGGCCAACGTCCTGACTTTC

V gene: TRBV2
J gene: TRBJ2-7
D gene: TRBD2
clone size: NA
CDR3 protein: CASRASAGDPYEQYF
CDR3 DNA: TGTGCCAGCAGAGCCTCGGCGGGAGACCCCTACGAGCAGTACTTC

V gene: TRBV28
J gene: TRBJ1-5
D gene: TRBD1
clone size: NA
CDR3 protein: CASGDRGLGNQPQHF
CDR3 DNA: TGTGCCAGCGGGGACAGGGGGCTGGGGAATCAGCCCCAGCATTTT

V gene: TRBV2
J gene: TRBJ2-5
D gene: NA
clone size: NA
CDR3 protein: CASSVRTVQETQYF
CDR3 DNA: TGTGCCAGCAGTGTAAGGACAGTCCAAGAGACCCAGTACTTC

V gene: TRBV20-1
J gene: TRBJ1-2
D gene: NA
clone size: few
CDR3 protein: CSVTSSYGYTF
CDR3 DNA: TGCAGTGTTACATCCTCGTATGGCTACACCTTC

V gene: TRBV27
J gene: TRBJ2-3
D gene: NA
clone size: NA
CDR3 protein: CASSSPGGGTDTQYF
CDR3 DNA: TGTGCCAGCAGTTCCCCGGGGGGCGGCACAGATACGCAGTATTTT

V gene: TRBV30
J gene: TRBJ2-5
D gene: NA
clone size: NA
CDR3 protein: CAWKFWLNQETQYF
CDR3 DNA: TGTGCCTGGAAATTTTGGTTAAACCAAGAGACCCAGTACTTC

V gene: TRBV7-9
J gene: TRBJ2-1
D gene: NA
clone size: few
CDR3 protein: CASSPGGGNEQFF
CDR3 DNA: TGTGCCAGCAGCCCGGGCGGAGGCAATGAGCAGTTCTTC

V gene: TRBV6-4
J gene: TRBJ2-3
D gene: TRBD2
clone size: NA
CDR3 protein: CASSNGTSGIDTQYF
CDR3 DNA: TGTGCCAGCAGTAACGGGACTAGCGGGATAGATACGCAGTATTTT

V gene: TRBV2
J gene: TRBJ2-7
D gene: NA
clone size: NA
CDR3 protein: CASSVRTSYEQYF
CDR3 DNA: TGTGCCAGCAGTGTCAGGACTTCCTACGAGCAGTACTTC

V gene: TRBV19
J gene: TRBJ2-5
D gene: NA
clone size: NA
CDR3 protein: CASSTHWGGQETQYF
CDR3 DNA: TGTGCCAGTAGTACCCACTGGGGCGGCCAAGAGACCCAGTACTTC

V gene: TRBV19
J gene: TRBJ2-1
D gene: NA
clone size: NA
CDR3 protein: CASNFKGGHNEQFF
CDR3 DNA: TGTGCCAGTAACTTCAAGGGGGGTCACAATGAGCAGTTCTTC

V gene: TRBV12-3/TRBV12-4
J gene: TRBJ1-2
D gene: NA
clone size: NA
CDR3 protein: CASSFLYGYTF
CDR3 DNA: TGTGCCAGCAGTTTTCTCTATGGCTACACCTTC

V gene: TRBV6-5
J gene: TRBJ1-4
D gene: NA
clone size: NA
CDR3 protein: CASQSLGRKEKLFF
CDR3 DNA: TGTGCCAGCCAAAGCCTGGGTCGGAAAGAAAAACTGTTTTTT

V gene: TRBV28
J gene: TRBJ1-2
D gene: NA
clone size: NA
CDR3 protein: CASSLGQRYGYTF
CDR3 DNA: TGTGCCAGCAGTTTGGGCCAGCGCTATGGCTACACCTTC

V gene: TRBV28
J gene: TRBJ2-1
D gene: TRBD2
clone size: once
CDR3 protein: CASSLWGRTSGLYNEQFF
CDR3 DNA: TGTGCCAGCAGTTTATGGGGTAGGACTAGCGGGCTTTACAATGAGCAGTTCTTC

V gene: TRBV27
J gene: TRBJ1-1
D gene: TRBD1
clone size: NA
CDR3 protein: CASSLMYPDRGRMNTEAFF
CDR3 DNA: TGTGCCAGCAGTTTAATGTACCCTGACAGGGGGAGAATGAACACTGAAGCTTTCTTT

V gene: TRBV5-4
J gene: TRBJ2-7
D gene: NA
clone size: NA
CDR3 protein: CASSLRGGGSYEQYF
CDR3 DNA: TGTGCCAGCAGCCTCCGTGGGGGTGGCTCCTACGAGCAGTACTTC

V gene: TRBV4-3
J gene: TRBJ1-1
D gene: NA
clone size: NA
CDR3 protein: CASSQAHGNTEAFF
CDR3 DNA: TGCGCCAGCAGCCAAGCTCATGGGAACACTGAAGCTTTCTTT

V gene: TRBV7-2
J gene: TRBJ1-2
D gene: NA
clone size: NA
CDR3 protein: CASSLRDGYTF
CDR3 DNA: TGTGCCAGCTCTCTCAGGGACGGCTACACCTTC

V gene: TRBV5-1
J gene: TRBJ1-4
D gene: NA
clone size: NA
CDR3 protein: CASRYGAGVPNEKLFF
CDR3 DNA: TGCGCCAGCAGATACGGAGCAGGGGTTCCTAATGAAAAACTGTTTTTT

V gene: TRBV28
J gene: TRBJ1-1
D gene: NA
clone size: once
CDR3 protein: CASSTIMNTEAFF
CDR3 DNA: TGTGCCAGCAGCACTATAATGAACACTGAAGCTTTCTTT

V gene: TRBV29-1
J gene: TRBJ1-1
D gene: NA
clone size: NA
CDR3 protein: CSVVGMGVNTEAFF
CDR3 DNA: TGCAGCGTTGTAGGGATGGGAGTGAACACTGAAGCTTTCTTT

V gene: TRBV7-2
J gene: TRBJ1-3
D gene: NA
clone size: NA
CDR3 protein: CASSRYPDFVTIYF
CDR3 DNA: TGTGCCAGCAGCCGGTATCCCGACTTCGTCACCATATATTTT

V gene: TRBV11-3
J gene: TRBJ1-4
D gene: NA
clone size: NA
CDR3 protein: CASSLDIRDKLFF
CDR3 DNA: TGTGCCAGCAGCTTAGATATCCGGGATAAACTGTTTTTT

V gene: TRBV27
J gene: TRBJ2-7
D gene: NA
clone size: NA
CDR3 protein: CASSLGASYEQYF
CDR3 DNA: TGTGCCAGCAGTCTCGGGGCATCCTACGAGCAGTACTTC

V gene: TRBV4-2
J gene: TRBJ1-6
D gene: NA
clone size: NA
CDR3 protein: CASSQGRGNSPLHF
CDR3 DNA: TGTGCCAGCAGCCAAGGGAGGGGGAATTCACCCCTCCACTTT

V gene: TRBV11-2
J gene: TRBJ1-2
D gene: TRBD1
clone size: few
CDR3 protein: CASRPIQGGGYGYTF
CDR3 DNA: TGTGCCAGCAGACCAATACAGGGGGGAGGCTATGGCTACACCTTC

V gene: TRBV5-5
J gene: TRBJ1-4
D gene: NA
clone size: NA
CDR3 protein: CASSLEGVEKLFF
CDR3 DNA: TGTGCCAGCAGCTTGGAGGGAGTCGAAAAACTGTTTTTT

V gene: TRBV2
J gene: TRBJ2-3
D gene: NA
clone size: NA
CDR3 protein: CASASYSGQDTQYF
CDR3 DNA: TGTGCCAGCGCGAGTTACAGTGGGCAGGATACGCAGTATTTT

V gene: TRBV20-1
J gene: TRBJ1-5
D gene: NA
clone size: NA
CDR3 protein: CSASGGNQPQHF
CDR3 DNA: TGCAGTGCTAGTGGTGGGAATCAGCCCCAGCATTTT

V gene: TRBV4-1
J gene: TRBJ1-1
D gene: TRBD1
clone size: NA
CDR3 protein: CASSKEDRRAEAFF
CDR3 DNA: TGCGCCAGCAGCAAAGAGGACAGGAGAGCTGAAGCTTTCTTT

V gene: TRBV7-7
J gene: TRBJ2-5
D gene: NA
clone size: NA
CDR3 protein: CASSLGPSLETQYF
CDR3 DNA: TGTGCTAGCAGCCTGGGACCGTCTCTAGAGACCCAGTACTTC

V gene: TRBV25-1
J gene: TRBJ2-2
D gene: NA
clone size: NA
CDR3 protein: CASKQTGLGELFF
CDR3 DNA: TGTGCCAGCAAGCAAACAGGGCTCGGGGAGCTGTTTTTT

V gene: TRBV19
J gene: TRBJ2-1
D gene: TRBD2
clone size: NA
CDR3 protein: CASTGLAGALEQFF
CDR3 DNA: TGTGCCAGTACCGGACTAGCGGGAGCCCTTGAGCAGTTCTTC

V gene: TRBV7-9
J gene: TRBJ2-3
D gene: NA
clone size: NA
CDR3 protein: CASSLYSGKSDTQYF
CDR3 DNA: TGTGCCAGCAGCTTATACTCGGGGAAGTCTGATACGCAGTATTTT

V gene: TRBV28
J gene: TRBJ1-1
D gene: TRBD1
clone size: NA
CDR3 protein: CASSYLTGGTEAFF
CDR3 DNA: TGTGCCAGCAGCTACCTGACAGGGGGTACTGAAGCTTTCTTT

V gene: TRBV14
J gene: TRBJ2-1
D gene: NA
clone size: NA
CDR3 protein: CASSPSRTEQFF
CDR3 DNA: TGTGCCAGCAGCCCATCGCGCACTGAGCAGTTCTTC

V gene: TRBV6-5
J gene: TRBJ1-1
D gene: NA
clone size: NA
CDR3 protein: CASSYRGEAFF
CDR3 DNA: TGTGCCAGCAGTTACAGGGGGGAAGCTTTCTTT

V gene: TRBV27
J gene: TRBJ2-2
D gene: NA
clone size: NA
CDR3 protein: CASSTGLNTGELFF
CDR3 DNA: TGTGCCAGCAGTACAGGCCTCAACACCGGGGAGCTGTTTTTT

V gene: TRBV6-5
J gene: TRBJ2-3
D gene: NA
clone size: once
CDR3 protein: CASSSPGAVTDTQYF
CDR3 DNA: TGTGCCAGCAGCTCCCCAGGGGCCGTCACAGATACGCAGTATTTT

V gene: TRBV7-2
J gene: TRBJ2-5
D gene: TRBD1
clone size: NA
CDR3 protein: CASSFLSGQRQETQYF
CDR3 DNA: TGTGCCAGCAGCTTTTTATCGGGACAGAGACAAGAGACCCAGTACTTC

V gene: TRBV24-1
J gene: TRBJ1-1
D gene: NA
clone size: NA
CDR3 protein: CATSEGAKAFF
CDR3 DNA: TGTGCCACCAGTGAAGGGGCCAAAGCTTTCTTT

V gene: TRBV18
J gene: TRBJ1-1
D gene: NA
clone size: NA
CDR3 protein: CASSPPVGASEAFF
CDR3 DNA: TGTGCCAGCTCACCCCCCGTGGGGGCTTCTGAAGCTTTCTTT

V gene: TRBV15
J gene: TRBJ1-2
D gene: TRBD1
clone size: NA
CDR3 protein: CATSSSGTGSRGGGYTF
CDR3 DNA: TGTGCCACCAGCAGTTCCGGGACAGGCTCCAGGGGAGGTGGCTACACCTTC